This TCR beta chain was sequenced for a study of low-dose radiotherapy and immunotherapy resistance in tumors. About the research overall: It was 1 Gy per fraction every two weeks that Cohort 2 received, adding up to 13 Gy over 26 weeks. Ipilimumab 1 mg/kg every six weeks, together with nivolumab 240 mg every two weeks, was given intravenously to patients.

The V gene's germline CDR1 is DFQATT and CDR2 SNEGSKA (reference sequence). The CDR3 is 17 residues long. The ends lost 0 bases at V and 3 bases at J; junction bases unmatched: 9. TRAV- and TRBV-specific primers, spanning alpha and beta chains, primed first-strand cDNA. The authors ran 15 to 25 PCR cycles to amplify TCRs with a constant-region primer and V-primer adapter. TCRdb analysed the reads with MiXCR anew, one entry per CDR3 protein. In the table there are about 6,400 distinct CDR3 sequences, around 71% of which are singletons. The origin of this receptor is a human donor with advanced metastatic prostate, ovarian, gallbladder or colorectal cancer (not recorded which). This table probably holds off-target reads from a library built for another chain. V gene TRBV20-1 combines with J gene TRBJ2-7; TRBD2 agrees at 12 bases. CDR3 region: CSARDGRLAGVRYEQYF. DNA for the CDR3: TGCAGTGCTAGAGATGGTCGACTAGCGGGGGTACGCTACGAGCAGTACTTC.